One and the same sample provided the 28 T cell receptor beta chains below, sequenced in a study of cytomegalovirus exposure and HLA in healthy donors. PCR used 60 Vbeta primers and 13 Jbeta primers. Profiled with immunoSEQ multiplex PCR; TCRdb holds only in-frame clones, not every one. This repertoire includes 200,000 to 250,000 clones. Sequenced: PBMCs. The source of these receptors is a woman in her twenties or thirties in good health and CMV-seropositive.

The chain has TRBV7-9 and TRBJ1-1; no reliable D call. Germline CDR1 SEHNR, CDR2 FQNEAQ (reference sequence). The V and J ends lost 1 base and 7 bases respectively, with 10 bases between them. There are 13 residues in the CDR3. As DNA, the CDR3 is TGTGCCAGCAGCTTAGGGTATCGGTTTGAAGCTTTCTTT. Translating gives CASSLGYRFEAFF. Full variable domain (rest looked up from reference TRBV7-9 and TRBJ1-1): DTGVSQNPRHKITKRGQNVTFRCDPISEHNRLYWYRQTLGQGPEFLTYFQNEAQLEKSRLLSDRFSAERPKGSFSTLEIQRTEQGDSAMYLCASSLGYRFEAFFGQGTRLTVV.

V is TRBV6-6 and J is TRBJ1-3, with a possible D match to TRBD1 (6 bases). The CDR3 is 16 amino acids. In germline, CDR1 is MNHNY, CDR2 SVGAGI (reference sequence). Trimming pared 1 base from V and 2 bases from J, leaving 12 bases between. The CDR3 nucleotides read TGTGCCAGCAGTTACTACCGGGACAACACTGGAAACACCATATATTTT. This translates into CASSYYRDNTGNTIYF.

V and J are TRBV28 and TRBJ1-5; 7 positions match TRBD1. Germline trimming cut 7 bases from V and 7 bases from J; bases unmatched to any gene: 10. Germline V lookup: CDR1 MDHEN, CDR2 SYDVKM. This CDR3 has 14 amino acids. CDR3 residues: CASKRQGEEQPQHF. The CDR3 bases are TGTGCCAGCAAGCGTCAGGGGGAGGAACAGCCCCAGCATTTT.

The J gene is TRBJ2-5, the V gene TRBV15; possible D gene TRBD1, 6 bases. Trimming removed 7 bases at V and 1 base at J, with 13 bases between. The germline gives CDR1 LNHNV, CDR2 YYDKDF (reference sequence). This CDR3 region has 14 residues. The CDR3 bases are TGTGCCACCAACCCGACAGGCCCCCAAGAGACCCAGTACTTC. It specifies CATNPTGPQETQYF.

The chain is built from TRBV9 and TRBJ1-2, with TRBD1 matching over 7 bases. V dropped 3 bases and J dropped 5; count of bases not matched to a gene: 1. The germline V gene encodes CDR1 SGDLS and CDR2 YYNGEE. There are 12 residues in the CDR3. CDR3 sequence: CASSGQGYGYTF. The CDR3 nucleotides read TGTGCCAGCAGCGGACAGGGTTATGGCTACACCTTC.

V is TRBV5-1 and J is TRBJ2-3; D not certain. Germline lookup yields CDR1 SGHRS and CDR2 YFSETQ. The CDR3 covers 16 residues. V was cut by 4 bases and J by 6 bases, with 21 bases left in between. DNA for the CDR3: TGCGCCAGCAGCCCTCTGGCAGCGCCCCTACGGGATACGCAGTATTTT. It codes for CASSPLAAPLRDTQYF.

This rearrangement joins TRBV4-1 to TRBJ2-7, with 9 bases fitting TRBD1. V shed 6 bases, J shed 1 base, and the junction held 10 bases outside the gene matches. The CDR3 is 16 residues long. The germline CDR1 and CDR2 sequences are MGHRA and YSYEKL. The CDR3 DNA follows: TGCGCCAGCAGTCCATCCGGGACAGGGACTTCCTACGAGCAGTACTTC. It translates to CASSPSGTGTSYEQYF.

The CDR3 here is CAWSVGEYGYTF. As DNA, the CDR3 is TGTGCCTGGAGTGTTGGGGAGTATGGCTACACCTTC. The rearrangement links TRBV30 to TRBJ1-2; D gene ambiguous. The germline CDR1 and CDR2 sequences are GTSNPN and SVGIG (reference sequence). The V end was cut by 0 bases, the J end by 5 bases, with 7 bases between. The CDR3 is made up of 12 amino acids.

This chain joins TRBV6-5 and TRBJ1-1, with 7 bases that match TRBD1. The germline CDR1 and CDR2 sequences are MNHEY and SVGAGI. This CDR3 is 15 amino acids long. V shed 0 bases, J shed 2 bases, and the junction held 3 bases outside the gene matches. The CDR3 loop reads CASSYSRQGNTEAFF. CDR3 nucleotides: TGTGCCAGCAGTTACTCCAGACAGGGAAACACTGAAGCTTTCTTT.

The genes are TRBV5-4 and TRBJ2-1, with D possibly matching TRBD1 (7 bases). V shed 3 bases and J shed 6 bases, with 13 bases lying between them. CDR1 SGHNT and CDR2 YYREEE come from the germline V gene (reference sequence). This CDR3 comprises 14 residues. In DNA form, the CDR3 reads TGTGCCAGCAGCTCCAGGGGGGCGGGCAATGAGCAGTTCTTC. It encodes CASSSRGAGNEQFF.

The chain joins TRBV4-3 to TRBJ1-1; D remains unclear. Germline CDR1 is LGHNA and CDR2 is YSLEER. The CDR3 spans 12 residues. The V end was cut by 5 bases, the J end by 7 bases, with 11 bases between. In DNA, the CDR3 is TGCGCCAGCAGCTTCAATGCAGGTGAAGCTTTCTTT. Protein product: CASSFNAGEAFF.

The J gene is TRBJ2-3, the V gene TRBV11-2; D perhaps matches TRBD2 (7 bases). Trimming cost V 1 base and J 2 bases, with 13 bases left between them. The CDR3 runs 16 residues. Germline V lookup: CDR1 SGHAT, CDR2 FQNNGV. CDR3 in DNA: TGTGCCAGCAGCTTAGGGGGGCTAGCGGTCACAGATACGCAGTATTTT. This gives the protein CASSLGGLAVTDTQYF. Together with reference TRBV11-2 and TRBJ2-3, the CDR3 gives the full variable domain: EAGVAQSPRYKIIEKRQSVAFWCNPISGHATLYWYQQILGQGPKLLIQFQNNGVVDDSQLPKDRFSAERLKGVDSTLKIQPAKLEDSAVYLCASSLGGLAVTDTQYFGPGTRLTVL.

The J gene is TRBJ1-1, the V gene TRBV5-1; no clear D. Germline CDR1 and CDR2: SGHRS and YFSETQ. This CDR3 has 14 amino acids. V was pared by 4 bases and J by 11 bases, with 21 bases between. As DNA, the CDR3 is TGCGCCAGCAGCGCCGGGTCTTTAAGTCGAAGGGCTTTCTTT. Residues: CASSAGSLSRRAFF.

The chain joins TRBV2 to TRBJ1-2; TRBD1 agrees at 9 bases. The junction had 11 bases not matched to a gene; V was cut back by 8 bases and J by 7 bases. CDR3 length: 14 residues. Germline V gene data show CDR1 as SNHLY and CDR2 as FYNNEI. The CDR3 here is CASSWTGVALGYTF. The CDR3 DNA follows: TGTGCCAGCTCATGGACAGGGGTTGCTCTTGGCTACACCTTC.

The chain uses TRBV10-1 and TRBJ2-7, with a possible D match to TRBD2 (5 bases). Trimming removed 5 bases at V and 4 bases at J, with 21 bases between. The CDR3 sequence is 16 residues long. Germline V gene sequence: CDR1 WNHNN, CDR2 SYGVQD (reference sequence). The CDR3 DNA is TGCGCCAGCAGTTCCGAACCCGGGATAGCAGTGTACGAGCAGTACTTC. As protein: CASSSEPGIAVYEQYF.

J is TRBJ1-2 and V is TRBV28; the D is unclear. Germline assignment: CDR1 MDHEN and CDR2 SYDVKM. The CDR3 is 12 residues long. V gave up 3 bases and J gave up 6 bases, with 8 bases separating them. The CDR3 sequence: CASSFDTDGYTF. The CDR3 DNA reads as TGTGCCAGCAGTTTCGACACCGATGGCTACACCTTC.

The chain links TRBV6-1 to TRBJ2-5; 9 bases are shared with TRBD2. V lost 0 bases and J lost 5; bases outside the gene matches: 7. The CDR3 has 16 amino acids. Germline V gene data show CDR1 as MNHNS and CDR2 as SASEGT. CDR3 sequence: CASSEAPSGVWETQYF. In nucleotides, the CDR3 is TGTGCCAGCAGTGAAGCGCCTAGCGGGGTTTGGGAGACCCAGTACTTC.

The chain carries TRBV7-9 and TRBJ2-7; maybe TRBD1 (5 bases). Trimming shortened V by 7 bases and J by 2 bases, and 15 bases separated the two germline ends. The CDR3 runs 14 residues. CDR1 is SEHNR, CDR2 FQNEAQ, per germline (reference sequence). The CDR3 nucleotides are TGTGCCAGCAAAAGGGGTGCGGATGCCTACGAGCAGTACTTC. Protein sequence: CASKRGADAYEQYF.

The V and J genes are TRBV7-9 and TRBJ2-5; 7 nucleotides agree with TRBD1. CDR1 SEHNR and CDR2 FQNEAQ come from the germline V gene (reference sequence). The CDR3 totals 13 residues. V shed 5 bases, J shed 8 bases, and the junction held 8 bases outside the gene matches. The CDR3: CASSVGTVDTQYF. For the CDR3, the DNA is TGTGCCAGCAGCGTAGGGACAGTTGACACCCAGTACTTC. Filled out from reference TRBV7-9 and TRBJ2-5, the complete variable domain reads DTGVSQNPRHKITKRGQNVTFRCDPISEHNRLYWYRQTLGQGPEFLTYFQNEAQLEKSRLLSDRFSAERPKGSFSTLEIQRTEQGDSAMYLCASSVGTVDTQYFGPGTRLLVL.

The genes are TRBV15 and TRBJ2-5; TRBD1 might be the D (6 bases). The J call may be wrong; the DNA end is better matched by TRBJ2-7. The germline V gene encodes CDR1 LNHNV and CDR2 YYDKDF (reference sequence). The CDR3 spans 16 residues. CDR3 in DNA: TGTGCCACCAGCAGGGGGAACAGGGCGAGCTCCTACGAGCAGTACTTC. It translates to CATSRGNRASSYEQYF.

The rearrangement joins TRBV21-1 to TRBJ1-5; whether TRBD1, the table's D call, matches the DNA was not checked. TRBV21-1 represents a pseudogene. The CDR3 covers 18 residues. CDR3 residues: CASSNLRTGVWGNQPQHF. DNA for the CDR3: TGTGCCAGCAGCAATCTCAGGACAGGGGTTTGGGGCAATCAGCCCCAGCATTTT.

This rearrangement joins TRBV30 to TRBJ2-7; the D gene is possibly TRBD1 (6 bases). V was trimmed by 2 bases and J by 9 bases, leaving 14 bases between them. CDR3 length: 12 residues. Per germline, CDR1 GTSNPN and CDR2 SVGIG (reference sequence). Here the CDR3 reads CAWSRTAEWQYF. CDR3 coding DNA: TGTGCCTGGAGTAGGACAGCAGAGTGGCAGTACTTC.

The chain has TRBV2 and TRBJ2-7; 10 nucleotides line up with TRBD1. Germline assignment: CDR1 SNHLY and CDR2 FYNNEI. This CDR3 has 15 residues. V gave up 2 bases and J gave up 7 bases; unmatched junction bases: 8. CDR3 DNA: TGTGCCAGCAGTGAACCGACAGGGGGCATAGAAGAGCAGTACTTC. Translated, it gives CASSEPTGGIEEQYF.

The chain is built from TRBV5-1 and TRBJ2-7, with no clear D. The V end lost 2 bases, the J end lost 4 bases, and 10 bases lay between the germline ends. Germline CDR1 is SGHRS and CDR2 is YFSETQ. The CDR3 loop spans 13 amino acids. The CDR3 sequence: CASSLKLEYEQYF. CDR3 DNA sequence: TGCGCCAGCAGCTTAAAGCTAGAATACGAGCAGTACTTC.

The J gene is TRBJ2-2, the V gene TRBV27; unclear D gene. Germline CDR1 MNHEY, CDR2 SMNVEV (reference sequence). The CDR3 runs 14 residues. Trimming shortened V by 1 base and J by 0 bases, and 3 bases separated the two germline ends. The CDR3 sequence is CASSLWPNTGELFF. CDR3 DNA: TGTGCCAGCAGTTTATGGCCGAACACCGGGGAGCTGTTTTTT.

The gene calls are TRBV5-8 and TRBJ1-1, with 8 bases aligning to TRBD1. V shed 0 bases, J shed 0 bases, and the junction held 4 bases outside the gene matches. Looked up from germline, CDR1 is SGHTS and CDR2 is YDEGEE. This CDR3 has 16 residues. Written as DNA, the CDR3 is TGTGCCAGCAGCTTGGAGCAGGGGGCAATGAACACTGAAGCTTTCTTT. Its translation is CASSLEQGAMNTEAFF.

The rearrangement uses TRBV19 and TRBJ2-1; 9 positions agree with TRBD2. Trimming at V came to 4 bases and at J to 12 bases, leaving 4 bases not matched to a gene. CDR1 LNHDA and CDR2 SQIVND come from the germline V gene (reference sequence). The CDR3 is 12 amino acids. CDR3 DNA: TGTGCCAGTAGTAACCGAGCGGGGGGGCAGTTCTTC. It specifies CASSNRAGGQFF.

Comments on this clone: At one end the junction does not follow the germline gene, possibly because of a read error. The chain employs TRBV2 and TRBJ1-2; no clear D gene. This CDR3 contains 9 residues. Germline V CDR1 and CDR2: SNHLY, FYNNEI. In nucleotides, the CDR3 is TGTGCCAGCATCCAAACAGTCCGCTTC. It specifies CASIQTVRF.